This T cell receptor beta chain was identified during a study of cytomegalovirus exposure and HLA in healthy donors. Overall study findings and caveats: Most TCR sequences were seen very rarely across donors, but some public TCRs occurred in many. Some TCR beta chains (roughly 160 of them) were listed as cytomegalovirus-associated.

At the time of sampling, donors were nominally healthy, though unrecorded immune exposures were likely. The study ran its PCR with 60 Vbeta and 13 Jbeta primers. TCRdb keeps only in-frame clones here, not all; method: immunoSEQ multiplex PCR. The data contain about 180,000 clones, about 69% of them singletons. This clone was counted between two and nine times. Its target is unknown. The V segment lost 3 bases and the J segment 5 bases; nucleotides outside the gene matches: 7. Germline CDR1 and CDR2: MGHRA and YSYEKL. The CDR3 is made up of 15 amino acids. The sequence derives from a male donor in good health and CMV-seronegative. The V call is TRBV4-1, the J call TRBJ2-5; 9 nucleotides match TRBD2. Sample: PBMCs. CDR3 sequence (DNA): TGCGCCAGCAGCCAGATCGGCGGGGGGGCGGAGACCCAGTACTTC. It codes for CASSQIGGGAETQYF.